Listed below are T cell receptor beta chains from one sample, sequenced in a study of blood T cells in healthy people across ages. TCRdb recomputed calls from the 5' RACE reads with MiXCR, one row per CDR3 protein. The sample includes approximately 800,000 distinct CDR3 sequences, roughly 25% seen only once; the top ten take approximately 3.7%. In addition, the sample was reused for a study of T cells of mothers and their children.

Specimen: blood. The receptors derive from a boy between 10 and 17 years old in good health. The CDR3 runs from the conserved cysteine through the conserved F or W. Each record gives: clone size, J gene, V gene, D gene, CDR3 DNA, CDR3 protein. D genes are given only for firm matches. A row's size may be missing; if present it is once, few, many or a size class.

few | TRBJ2-1 | TRBV27 | . | TGTGCCAGCAGGTCAGGGTGGAGGGACAATGAGCAGTTCTTC | CASRSGWRDNEQFF
. | TRBJ2-7 | TRBV27 | TRBD1 | TGTGCCAGCAGTTTCCGACAGGGCTACGAGCAGTACTTC | CASSFRQGYEQYF
few | TRBJ2-1 | TRBV3-1 | . | TGTGCCAGCAGCCAAGAGCGTCGGACCCGGCGCGGTGAGCAGTTCTTC | CASSQERRTRRGEQFF
. | TRBJ2-4 | TRBV5-1 | TRBD2 | TGCGCCAGCAGCCCAAACGGACTAGCGGGAAGTAAAAACATTCAGTACTTC | CASSPNGLAGSKNIQYF
. | TRBJ2-7 | TRBV10-3 | TRBD1 | TGTGCCATCAGTGGACAGGGGTTCCACGAGCAGTACTTC | CAISGQGFHEQYF
. | TRBJ2-7 | TRBV21-1 | . | TGTGCCAGCAGCAAATTGGGCAGGGGCGCCGAGCAGTACTTC | CASSKLGRGAEQYF
. | TRBJ1-5 | TRBV12-3/TRBV12-4 | . | TGTGCCAGCACCATGAGGGGCAATCAGCCCCAGCATTTT | CASTMRGNQPQHF
few | TRBJ2-5 | TRBV20-1 | TRBD2 | TGCAGTGCAGAGGGACTAGCGGGGGGGCTTAAAAGCCAAGAGACCCAGTACTTC | CSAEGLAGGLKSQETQYF
many | TRBJ1-2 | TRBV20-1 | . | TGCAGTGCTAGAGTTCCGGGGGATGGCTACACCTTC | CSARVPGDGYTF
. | TRBJ2-2 | TRBV29-1 | . | TGCAGCGCCACAGATCTAACCGGGGAGCTGTTTTTT | CSATDLTGELFF
. | TRBJ1-2 | TRBV6-2/TRBV6-3 | TRBD1 | TGTGCCAGCAGTTACGCCGGGACAGGGGGCCGCGGCTACACCTTC | CASSYAGTGGRGYTF
. | TRBJ2-2 | TRBV6-1 | . | TGTGCCAGCAGGCAGTCGGGGCAGGCTAACACCGGGGAGCTGTTTTTT | CASRQSGQANTGELFF
many | TRBJ2-2 | TRBV7-9 | . | TGTGCAGGTGGCGATCGGACCGGGGAGCTGTTTTTT | CAGGDRTGELFF